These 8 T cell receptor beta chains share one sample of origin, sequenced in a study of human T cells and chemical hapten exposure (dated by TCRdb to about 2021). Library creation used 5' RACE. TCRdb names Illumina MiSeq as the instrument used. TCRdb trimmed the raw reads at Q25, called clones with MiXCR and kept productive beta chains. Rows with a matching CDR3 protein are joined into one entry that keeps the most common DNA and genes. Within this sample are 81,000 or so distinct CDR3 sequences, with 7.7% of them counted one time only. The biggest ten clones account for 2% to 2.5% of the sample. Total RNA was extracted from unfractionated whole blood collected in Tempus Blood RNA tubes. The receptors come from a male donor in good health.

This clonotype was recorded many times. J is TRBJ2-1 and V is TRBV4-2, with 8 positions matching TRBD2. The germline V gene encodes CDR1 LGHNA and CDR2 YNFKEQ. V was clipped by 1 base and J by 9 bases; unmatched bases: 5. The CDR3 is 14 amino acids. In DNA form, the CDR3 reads TGTGCCAGCAGCCAAGCGGGAGGGTCTACTGAGCAGTTCTTC. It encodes CASSQAGGSTEQFF.

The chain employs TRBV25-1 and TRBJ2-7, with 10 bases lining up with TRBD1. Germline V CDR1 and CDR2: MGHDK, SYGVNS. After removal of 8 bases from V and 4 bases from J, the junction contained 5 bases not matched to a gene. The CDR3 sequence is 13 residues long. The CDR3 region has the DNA TGTGCCAGCGTCCGGGACAGGGGTTACGAGCAGTACTTC. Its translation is CASVRDRGYEQYF.

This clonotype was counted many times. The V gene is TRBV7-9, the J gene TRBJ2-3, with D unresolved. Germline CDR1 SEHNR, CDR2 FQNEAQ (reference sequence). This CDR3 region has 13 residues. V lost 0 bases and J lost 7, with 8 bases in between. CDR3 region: CASSLALENTQYF. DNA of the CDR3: TGTGCCAGCAGCTTAGCATTGGAAAATACGCAGTATTTT.

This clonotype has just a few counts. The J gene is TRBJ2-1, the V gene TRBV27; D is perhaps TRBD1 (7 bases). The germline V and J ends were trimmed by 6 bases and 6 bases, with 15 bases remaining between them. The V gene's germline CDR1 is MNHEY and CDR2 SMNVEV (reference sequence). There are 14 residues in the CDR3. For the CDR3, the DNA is TGTGCCAGCAGATACAGGGGAGCGGGCAATGAGCAGTTCTTC. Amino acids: CASRYRGAGNEQFF.

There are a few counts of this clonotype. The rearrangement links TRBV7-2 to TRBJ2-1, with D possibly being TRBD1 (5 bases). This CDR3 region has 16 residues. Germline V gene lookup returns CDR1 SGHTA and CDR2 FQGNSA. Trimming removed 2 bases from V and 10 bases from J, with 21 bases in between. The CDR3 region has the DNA TGTGCCAGCAGCTTACCGACAGTTTCCCCACGTGGGGAGCAGTTCTTC. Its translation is CASSLPTVSPRGEQFF. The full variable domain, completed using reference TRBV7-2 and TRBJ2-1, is GAGVSQSPSNKVTEKGKDVELRCDPISGHTALYWYRQSLGQGLEFLIYFQGNSAPDKSGLPSDRFSAERTGGSVSTLTIQRTQQEDSAVYLCASSLPTVSPRGEQFFGPGTRLTVL.

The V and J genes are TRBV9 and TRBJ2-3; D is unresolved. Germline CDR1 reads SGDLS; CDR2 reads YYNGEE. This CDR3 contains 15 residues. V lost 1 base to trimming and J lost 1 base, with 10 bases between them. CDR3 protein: CASSVWTVGTDTQYF. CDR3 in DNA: TGTGCCAGCAGCGTATGGACCGTCGGCACAGATACGCAGTATTTT.

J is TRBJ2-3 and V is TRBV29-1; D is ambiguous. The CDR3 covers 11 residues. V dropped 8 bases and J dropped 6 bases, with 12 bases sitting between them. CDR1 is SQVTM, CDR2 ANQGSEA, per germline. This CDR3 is CSTQVGDTQYF. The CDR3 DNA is TGCAGCACGCAGGTGGGGGATACGCAGTATTTT.

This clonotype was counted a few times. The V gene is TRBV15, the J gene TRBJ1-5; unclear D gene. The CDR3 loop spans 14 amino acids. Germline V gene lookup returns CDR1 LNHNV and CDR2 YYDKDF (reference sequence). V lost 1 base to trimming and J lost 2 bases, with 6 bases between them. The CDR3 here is CATSRVGGNQPQHF. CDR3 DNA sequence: TGTGCCACCAGCAGAGTGGGAGGCAATCAGCCCCAGCATTTT.